The clone carrying this T cell receptor beta chain was seen at least ten times. Its target is not known. V shed 1 base and J shed 11 bases, with 12 bases lying between them. The CDR3 runs to 14 residues. Germline assignment: CDR1 SGHNT and CDR2 YENEEA. TCRdb used MiXCR to reprocess the 5' RACE reads, holding one entry per CDR3 protein. The sample contains approximately 32,000 distinct CDR3 sequences, roughly 4% of which appear only once. The sample comes from a study of early T cells in non-severe SARS-CoV-2 infection. Whole-study results and caveats: A preference for anti-spike CD8 responses marked VDJdb matching, which missed private and CD4 specificities.

The V and J genes are TRBV11-3 and TRBJ2-6; D unclear. The source of this sequence is an adult who was a healthcare worker with PCR-confirmed SARS-CoV-2 infection or an uninfected control (not recorded which). The sequenced sample consisted of whole blood. CDR3 sequence reads: CASSLVGLGHVLTF. The CDR3 coding sequence is TGTGCCAGCAGCTTAGTGGGGTTAGGTCACGTCCTGACTTTC. Using reference TRBV11-3 and TRBJ2-6 for the parts outside the CDR3, the full variable domain is EAGVVQSPRYKIIEKKQPVAFWCNPISGHNTLYWYLQNLGQGPELLIRYENEEAVDDSQLPKDRFSAERLKGVDSTLKIQPAELGDSAVYLCASSLVGLGHVLTFGAGSRLTVL.